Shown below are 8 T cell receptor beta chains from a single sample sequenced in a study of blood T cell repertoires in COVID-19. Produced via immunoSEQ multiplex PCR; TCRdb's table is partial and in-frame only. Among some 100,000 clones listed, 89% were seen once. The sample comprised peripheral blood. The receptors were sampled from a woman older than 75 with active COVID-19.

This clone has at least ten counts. The CDR3 sequence: CARSSKQGAYEQYF. CDR3 DNA: TGTGCCAGAAGCTCCAAACAGGGGGCTTACGAGCAGTACTTC. The chain joins TRBV5-3 to TRBJ2-7; 9 nucleotides match TRBD1. TRBV5-3 is placed among ORFs of uncertain function. This CDR3 region has 14 residues. The V segment lost 3 bases and the J segment 4 bases; nucleotides outside the gene matches: 5.

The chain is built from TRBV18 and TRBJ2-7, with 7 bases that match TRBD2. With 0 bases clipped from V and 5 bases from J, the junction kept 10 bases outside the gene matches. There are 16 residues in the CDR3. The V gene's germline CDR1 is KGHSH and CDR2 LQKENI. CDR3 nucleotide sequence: TGTGCCAGCTCACCACCGGGGAGGGTAATCTTCCACGAGCAGTACTTC. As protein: CASSPPGRVIFHEQYF.

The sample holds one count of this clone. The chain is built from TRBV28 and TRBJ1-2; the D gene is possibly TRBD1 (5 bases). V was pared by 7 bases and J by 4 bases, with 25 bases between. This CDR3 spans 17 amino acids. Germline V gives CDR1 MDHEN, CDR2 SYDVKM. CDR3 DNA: TGTGCCAGCACACCCGGCGGGGGGACCCACTCCAGCTATGGCTACACCTTC. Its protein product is CASTPGGGTHSSYGYTF.

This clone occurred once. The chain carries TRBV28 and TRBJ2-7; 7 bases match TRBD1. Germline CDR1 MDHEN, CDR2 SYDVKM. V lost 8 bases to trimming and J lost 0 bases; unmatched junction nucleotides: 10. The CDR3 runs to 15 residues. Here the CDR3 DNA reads TGTGCCAGCGGGTCAGACAGGGCCAGCTCCTACGAGCAGTACTTC. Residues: CASGSDRASSYEQYF.

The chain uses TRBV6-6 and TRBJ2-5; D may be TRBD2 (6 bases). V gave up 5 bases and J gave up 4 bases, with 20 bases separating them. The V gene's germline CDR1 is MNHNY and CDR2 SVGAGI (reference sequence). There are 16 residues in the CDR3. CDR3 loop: CASSHTGLGRGETQYF. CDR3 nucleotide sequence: TGTGCCAGCAGTCACACGGGGCTCGGGAGAGGAGAGACCCAGTACTTC.

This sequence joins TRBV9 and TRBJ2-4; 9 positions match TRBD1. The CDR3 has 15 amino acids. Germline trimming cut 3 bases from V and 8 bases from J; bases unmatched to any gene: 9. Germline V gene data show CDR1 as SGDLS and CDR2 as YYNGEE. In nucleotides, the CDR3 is TGTGCCAGCAGCGCCGGGGGACAGGGTCTTTACATTCAGTACTTC. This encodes CASSAGGQGLYIQYF.

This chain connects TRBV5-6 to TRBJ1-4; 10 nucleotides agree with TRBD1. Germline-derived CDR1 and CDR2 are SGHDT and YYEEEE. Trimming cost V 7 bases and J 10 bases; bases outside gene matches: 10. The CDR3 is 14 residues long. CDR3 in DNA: TGTGCCAGCGGACACCGACAGGGGGCTGGAAAACTGTTTTTT. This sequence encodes CASGHRQGAGKLFF. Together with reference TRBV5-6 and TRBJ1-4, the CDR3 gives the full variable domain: DAGVTQSPTHLIKTRGQQVTLRCSPKSGHDTVSWYQQALGQGPQFIFQYYEEEERQRGNFPDRFSGHQFPNYSSELNVNALLLGDSALYLCASGHRQGAGKLFFGSGTQLSVL.

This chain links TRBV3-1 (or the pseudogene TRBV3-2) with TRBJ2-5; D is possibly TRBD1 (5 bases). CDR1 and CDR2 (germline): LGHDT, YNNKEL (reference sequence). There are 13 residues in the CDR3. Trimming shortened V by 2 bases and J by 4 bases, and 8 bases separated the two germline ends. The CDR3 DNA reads TGTGCCAGCAGCCAACTAAGGGGAGAGACCCAGTACTTC. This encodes CASSQLRGETQYF.